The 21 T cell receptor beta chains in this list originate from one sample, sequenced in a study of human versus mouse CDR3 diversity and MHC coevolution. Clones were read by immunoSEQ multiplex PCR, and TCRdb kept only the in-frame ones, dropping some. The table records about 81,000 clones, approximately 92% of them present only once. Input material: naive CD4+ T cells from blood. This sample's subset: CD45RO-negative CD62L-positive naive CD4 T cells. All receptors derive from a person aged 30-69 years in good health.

The CDR3 loop reads CASREYRGEQYF. In nucleotides, the CDR3 is TGTGCCAGCAGAGAATACAGGGGCGAGCAGTACTTC. The V gene is TRBV6-1, the J gene TRBJ2-7, with 7 bases aligning to TRBD1. Germline values: CDR1 MNHNS, CDR2 SASEGT. V was pared by 6 bases and J by 6 bases, with 5 bases of the junction left unmatched. CDR3 size: 12 residues.

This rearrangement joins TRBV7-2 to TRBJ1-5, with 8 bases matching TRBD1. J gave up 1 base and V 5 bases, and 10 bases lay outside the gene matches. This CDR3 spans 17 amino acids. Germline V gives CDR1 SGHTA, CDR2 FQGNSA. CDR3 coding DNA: TGTGCCAGCAGCCTAAGACAGGGGAGCGAAAGCAATCAGCCCCAGCATTTT. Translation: CASSLRQGSESNQPQHF.

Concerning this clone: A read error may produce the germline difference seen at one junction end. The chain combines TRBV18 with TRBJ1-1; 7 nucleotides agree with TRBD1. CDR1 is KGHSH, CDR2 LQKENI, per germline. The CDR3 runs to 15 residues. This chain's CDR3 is CASSPPGRGNSEAFF. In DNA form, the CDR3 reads TGTGCCAGCTCACCACCCGGCAGGGGGAACTCTGAAGCTTTCTTT.

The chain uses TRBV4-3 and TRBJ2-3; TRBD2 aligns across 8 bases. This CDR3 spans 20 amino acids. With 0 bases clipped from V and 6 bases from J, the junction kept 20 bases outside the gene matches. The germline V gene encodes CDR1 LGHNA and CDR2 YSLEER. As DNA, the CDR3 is TGCGCCAGCAGCCAAGATCTCAGGAATGACGCGGGCGGGGGGATGGATACGCAGTATTTT. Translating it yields CASSQDLRNDAGGGMDTQYF.

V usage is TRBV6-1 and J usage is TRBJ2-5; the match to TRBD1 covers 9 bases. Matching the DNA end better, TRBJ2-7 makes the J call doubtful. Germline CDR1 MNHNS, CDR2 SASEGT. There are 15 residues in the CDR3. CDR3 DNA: TGTGCCAGCAGTTCTTACCGGGACAGGGTCGGCGAGCAGTACTTC. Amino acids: CASSSYRDRVGEQYF.

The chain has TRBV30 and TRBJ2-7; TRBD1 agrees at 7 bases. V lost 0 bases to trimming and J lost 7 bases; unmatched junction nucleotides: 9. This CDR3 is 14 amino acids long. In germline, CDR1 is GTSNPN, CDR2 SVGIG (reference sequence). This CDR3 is CAWSVNRGRWEQYF. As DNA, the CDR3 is TGTGCCTGGAGTGTTAACAGGGGACGTTGGGAGCAGTACTTC.

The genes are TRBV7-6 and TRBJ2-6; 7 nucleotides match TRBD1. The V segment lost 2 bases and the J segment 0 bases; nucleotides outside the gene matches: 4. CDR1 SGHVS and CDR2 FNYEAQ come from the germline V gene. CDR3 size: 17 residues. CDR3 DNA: TGTGCCAGCAGCTTATCAGGGGGTGGCTCTGGGGCCAACGTCCTGACTTTC. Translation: CASSLSGGGSGANVLTF. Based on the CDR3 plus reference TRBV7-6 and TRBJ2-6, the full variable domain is GAGVSQSPRYKVTKRGQDVALRCDPISGHVSLYWYRQALGQGPEFLTYFNYEAQQDKSGLPNDRFSAERPEGSISTLTIQRTEQRDSAMYRCASSLSGGGSGANVLTFGAGSRLTVL.

For the CDR3, the DNA is TGTGCCAGCTCACCGTCGGCAGCGCACAACTATGGCTACACCTTC. Translated: CASSPSAAHNYGYTF. The V and J genes are TRBV18 and TRBJ1-2; D is uncertain. CDR1 and CDR2 from the germline V gene are KGHSH and LQKENI. The CDR3 is 15 residues long. V dropped 3 bases and J dropped 2 bases, with 13 bases sitting between them.

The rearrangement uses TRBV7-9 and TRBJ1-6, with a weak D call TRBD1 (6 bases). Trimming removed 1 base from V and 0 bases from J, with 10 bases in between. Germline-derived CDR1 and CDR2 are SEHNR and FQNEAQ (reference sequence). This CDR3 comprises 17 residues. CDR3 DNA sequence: TGTGCCAGCAGCTTAGGACAGGCGAGCTCCTATAATTCACCCCTCCACTTT. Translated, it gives CASSLGQASSYNSPLHF. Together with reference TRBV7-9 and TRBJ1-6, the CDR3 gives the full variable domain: DTGVSQNPRHKITKRGQNVTFRCDPISEHNRLYWYRQTLGQGPEFLTYFQNEAQLEKSRLLSDRFSAERPKGSFSTLEIQRTEQGDSAMYLCASSLGQASSYNSPLHFGNGTRLTVT.

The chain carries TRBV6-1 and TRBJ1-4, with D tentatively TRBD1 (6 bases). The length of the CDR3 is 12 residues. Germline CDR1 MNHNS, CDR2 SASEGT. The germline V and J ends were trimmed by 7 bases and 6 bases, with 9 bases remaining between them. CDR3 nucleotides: TGTGCCAGCACAGGGGTTTATGAAAAACTGTTTTTT. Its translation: CASTGVYEKLFF.

The CDR3 region has the DNA TGTGCCAGCTCACCACTACAGGGGGCGAGGGACACCGGGGAGCTGTTTTTT. It yields the protein CASSPLQGARDTGELFF. The chain employs TRBV18 and TRBJ2-2; TRBD1 matches 9 bases. The CDR3 consists of 17 residues. Germline V gene lookup returns CDR1 KGHSH and CDR2 LQKENI. Losses at the gene ends were 1 base for V and 3 bases for J; bases not matched to a gene: 6.

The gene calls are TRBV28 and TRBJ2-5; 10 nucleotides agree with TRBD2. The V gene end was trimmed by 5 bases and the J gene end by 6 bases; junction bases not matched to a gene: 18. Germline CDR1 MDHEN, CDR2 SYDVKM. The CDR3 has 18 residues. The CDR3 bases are TGTGCCAGCAGTGGGAAGGGGGGCCTAGCGGGAGAAGTGAAGACCCAGTACTTC. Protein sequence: CASSGKGGLAGEVKTQYF. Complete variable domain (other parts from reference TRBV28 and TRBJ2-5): DVKVTQSSRYLVKRTGEKVFLECVQDMDHENMFWYRQDPGLGLRLIYFSYDVKMKEKGDIPEGYSVSREKKERFSLILESASTNQTSMYLCASSGKGGLAGEVKTQYFGPGTRLLVL.

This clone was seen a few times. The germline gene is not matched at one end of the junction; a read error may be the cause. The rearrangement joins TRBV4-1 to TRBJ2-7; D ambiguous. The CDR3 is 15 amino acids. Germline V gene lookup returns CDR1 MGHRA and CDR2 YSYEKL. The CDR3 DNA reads TGTGCCAGCAGCCAAGATTGGAGCGTACCCTACGAGCAGTACTTC. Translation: CASSQDWSVPYEQYF.

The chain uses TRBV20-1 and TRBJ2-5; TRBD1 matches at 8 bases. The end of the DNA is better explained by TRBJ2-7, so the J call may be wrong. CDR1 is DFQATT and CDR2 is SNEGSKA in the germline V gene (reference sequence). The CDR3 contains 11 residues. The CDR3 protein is CSADRGYEQYF. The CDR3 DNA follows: TGCAGCGCAGACAGGGGCTACGAGCAGTACTTC.

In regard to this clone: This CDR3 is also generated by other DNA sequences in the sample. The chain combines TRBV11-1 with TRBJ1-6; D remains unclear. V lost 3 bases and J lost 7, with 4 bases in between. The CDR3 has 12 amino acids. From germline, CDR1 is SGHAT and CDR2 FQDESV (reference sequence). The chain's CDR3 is CASSLGNSPLHF. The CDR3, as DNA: TGTGCCAGCAGCTTGGGCAATTCACCCCTCCACTTT.

This CDR3 is CSVEKDMNTEAFF. The CDR3 DNA follows: TGCAGCGTTGAGAAGGACATGAACACTGAAGCTTTCTTT. The chain links TRBV29-1 to TRBJ1-1; weak D call: TRBD1 (5 bases). V was shortened by 3 bases and J by 0 bases, with 8 bases between the two germline ends. CDR1 SQVTM and CDR2 ANQGSEA come from the germline V gene. The CDR3 sequence is 13 residues long.

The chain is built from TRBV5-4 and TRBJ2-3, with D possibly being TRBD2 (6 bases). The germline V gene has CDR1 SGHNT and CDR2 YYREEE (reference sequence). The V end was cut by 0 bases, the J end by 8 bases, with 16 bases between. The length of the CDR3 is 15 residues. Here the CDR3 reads CASSLVGGGGGTQYF. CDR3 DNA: TGTGCCAGCAGCTTGGTTGGGGGAGGCGGAGGTACGCAGTATTTT.

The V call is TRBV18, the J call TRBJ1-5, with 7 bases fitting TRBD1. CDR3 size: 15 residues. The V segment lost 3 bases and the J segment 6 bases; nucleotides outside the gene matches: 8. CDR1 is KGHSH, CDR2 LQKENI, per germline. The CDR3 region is CASSPRDSLPQPQHF. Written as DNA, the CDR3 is TGTGCCAGCTCACCCCGGGACAGCCTCCCTCAGCCCCAGCATTTT.

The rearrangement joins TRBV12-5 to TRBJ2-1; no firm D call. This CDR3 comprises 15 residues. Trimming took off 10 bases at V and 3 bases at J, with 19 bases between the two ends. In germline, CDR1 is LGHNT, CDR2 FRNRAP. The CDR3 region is CATTLPGSFYNEQFF. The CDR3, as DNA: TGTGCTACTACTTTACCCGGGTCCTTCTACAATGAGCAGTTCTTC.

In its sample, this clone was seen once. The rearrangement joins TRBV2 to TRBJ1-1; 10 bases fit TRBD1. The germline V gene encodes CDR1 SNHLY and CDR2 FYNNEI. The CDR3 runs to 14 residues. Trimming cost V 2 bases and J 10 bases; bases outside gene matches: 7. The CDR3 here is CASSERGTGDGAFF. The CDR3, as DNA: TGTGCCAGCAGTGAACGTGGGACAGGGGATGGAGCTTTCTTT.

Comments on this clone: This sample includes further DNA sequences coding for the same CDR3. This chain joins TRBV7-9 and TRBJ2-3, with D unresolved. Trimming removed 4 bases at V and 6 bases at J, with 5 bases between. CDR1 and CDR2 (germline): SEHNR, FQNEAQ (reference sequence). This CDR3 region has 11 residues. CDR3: CASSSSDTQYF. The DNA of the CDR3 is TGTGCCAGCAGCTCTAGTGATACGCAGTATTTT.